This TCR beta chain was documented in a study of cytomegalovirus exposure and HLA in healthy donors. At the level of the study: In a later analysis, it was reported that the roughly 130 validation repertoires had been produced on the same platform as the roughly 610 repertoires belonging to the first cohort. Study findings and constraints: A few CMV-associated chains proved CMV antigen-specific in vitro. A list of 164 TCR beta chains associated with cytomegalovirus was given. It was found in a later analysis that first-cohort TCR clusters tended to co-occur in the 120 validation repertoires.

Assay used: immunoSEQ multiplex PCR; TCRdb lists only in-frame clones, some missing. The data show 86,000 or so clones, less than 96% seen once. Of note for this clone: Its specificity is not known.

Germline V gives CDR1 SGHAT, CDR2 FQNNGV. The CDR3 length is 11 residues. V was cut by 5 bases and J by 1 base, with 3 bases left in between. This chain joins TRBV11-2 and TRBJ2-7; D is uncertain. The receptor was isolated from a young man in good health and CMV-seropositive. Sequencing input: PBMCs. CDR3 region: CASSRSYEQYF. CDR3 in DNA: TGTGCCAGCAGCCGGTCCTACGAGCAGTACTTC.